These 9 T cell receptor beta chains originate from one sample sequenced in a study of T cell repertoires and Cas9 in healthy adults. Sequencing was performed with immunoSEQ multiplex PCR; in TCRdb, only in-frame clones are kept and a portion is missing. This sample has more than 20,000 clones, with roughly 90% found just once. Sequences were obtained from CD4+ effector T cells (CD127+, CD25-, CD137-, CD154-) from PBMCs; culture status not recorded. The receptor set was obtained from a human donor in good health.

In its sample, this clone was seen once. V gene TRBV4-1 combines with J gene TRBJ2-5; TRBD1 is a possible D gene (6 bases). Germline loops: CDR1 MGHRA, CDR2 YSYEKL. V lost 5 bases and J lost 5, with 21 bases in between. The CDR3 spans 16 residues. CDR3 nucleotide sequence: TGCGCCAGCAGCTCTATCGGGACAAGCCTAAGGGAGACCCAGTACTTC. It is translated as CASSSIGTSLRETQYF.

J is TRBJ2-2 and V is TRBV28; 13 bases match TRBD2. Germline lookup yields CDR1 MDHEN and CDR2 SYDVKM. This CDR3 contains 19 residues. J gave up 2 bases and V 3 bases, and 9 bases lay outside the gene matches. As DNA, the CDR3 is TGTGCCAGCAGTTTGTTGTTACTAGCGGGAGGGCCCAACACCGGGGAGCTGTTTTTT. Encoded protein: CASSLLLLAGGPNTGELFF.

The V and J genes are TRBV4-2 and TRBJ2-1; D not resolved. This CDR3 region has 15 residues. Germline assignment: CDR1 LGHNA and CDR2 YNFKEQ. Deletions cut 0 bases from V and 4 bases from J, with 10 bases between. Here the CDR3 reads CASSQDWGLYNEQFF. CDR3 sequence (DNA): TGTGCCAGCAGCCAAGACTGGGGATTATACAATGAGCAGTTCTTC.

In DNA form, the CDR3 reads TGTGCCAGCAGCTTGTGGACAGGAAGCAATCAGCCCCAGCATTTT. Translated: CASSLWTGSNQPQHF. The genes are TRBV5-5 and TRBJ1-5; 7 bases align to TRBD1. The CDR3 runs to 15 residues. Germline values: CDR1 SGHKS, CDR2 YYEKEE (reference sequence). V lost 1 base, J lost 1 base, and 2 bases stayed unmatched.

The chain has TRBV7-2 and TRBJ2-2; D is uncertain. Germline V lookup: CDR1 SGHTA, CDR2 FQGNSA. The CDR3 extends over 13 amino acids. Trimming shortened V by 0 bases and J by 8 bases, and 7 bases separated the two germline ends. The CDR3 reads CASSLAVEGELFF. The CDR3 nucleotides read TGTGCCAGCAGCTTAGCTGTCGAAGGGGAGCTGTTTTTT.

The rearrangement links TRBV28 to TRBJ2-3; 8 bases match TRBD2. CDR3 length: 13 residues. After removal of 4 bases from V and 9 bases from J, the junction contained 6 bases not matched to a gene. CDR1 is MDHEN, CDR2 SYDVKM, per germline. The CDR3 reads CASSSGTRGTQYF. The CDR3 DNA sequence: TGTGCCAGCAGTTCCGGGACTAGGGGCACGCAGTATTTT. Based on the CDR3 plus reference TRBV28 and TRBJ2-3, the full variable domain is DVKVTQSSRYLVKRTGEKVFLECVQDMDHENMFWYRQDPGLGLRLIYFSYDVKMKEKGDIPEGYSVSREKKERFSLILESASTNQTSMYLCASSSGTRGTQYFGPGTRLTVL.

Concerning this clone itself: A read error may produce the germline difference seen at one junction end. The V and J genes are TRBV7-2 and TRBJ2-3; 11 bases agree with TRBD2. The length of the CDR3 is 12 residues. The germline V gene encodes CDR1 SGHTA and CDR2 FQGNSA. Here the CDR3 reads CASSLPGLAVDF. The CDR3 DNA is TGTGCCAGCAGCCTACCGGGACTAGCGGTTGATTTT.

The chain is built from TRBV30 and TRBJ2-1, with 13 bases that match TRBD2. V was clipped by 4 bases and J by 8 bases; unmatched bases: 5. Germline loops: CDR1 GTSNPN, CDR2 SVGIG (reference sequence). This CDR3 is built from 14 residues. Written as DNA, the CDR3 is TGTGCCTGGAAGACTAGCGGGGGGCCTGATGAGCAGTTCTTC. Translating gives CAWKTSGGPDEQFF.

The V and J genes are TRBV7-9 and TRBJ1-6; D call uncertain. The CDR3 covers 13 residues. The germline V gene has CDR1 SEHNR and CDR2 FQNEAQ (reference sequence). V was trimmed by 1 base and J by 8 bases, leaving 6 bases between them. CDR3 sequence reads: CASSLGSDSPLHF. The DNA of the CDR3 is TGTGCCAGCAGCTTAGGAAGCGATTCACCCCTCCACTTT.